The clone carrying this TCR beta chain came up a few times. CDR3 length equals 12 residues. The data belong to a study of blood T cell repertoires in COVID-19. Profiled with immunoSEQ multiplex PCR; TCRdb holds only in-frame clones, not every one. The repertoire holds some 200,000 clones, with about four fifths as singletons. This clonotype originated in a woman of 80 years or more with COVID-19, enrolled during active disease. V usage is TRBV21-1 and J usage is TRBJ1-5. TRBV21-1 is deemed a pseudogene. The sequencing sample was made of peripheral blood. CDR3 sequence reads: CASIFPREPQHF. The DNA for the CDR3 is TGTGCCAGCATCTTCCCTCGGGAGCCCCAGCATTTT.